This TCR beta chain was observed in a study of CD8+ T cells in alopecia areata. Whole-study context: At a dose of 5 to 10 mg twice daily, oral tofacitinib was given to treated patients. Study-level findings and limits: Scalp sample data also include resident alphabeta T cells from normal skin.

Germline-derived CDR1 and CDR2 are SGHAT and FQDESV (reference sequence). V shed 5 bases, J shed 10 bases, and the junction held 6 bases outside the gene matches. This CDR3 spans 13 amino acids. Stated treatment: oral pan-JAK inhibitor, 5-10 mg twice daily. In each case, RNA was isolated and then reverse transcribed into cDNA as the sequencing template. Sequencing was performed with immunoSEQ multiplex PCR; in TCRdb, only in-frame clones are kept and a portion is missing. This sample has 95,000 to 100,000 clones, with about three fifths found just once. About this clone itself: No antigen is known for it.

The receptor comes from a human donor with alopecia areata. This chain links TRBV11-1 with TRBJ2-1, with TRBD2 identical over 9 bases. The material sequenced was CD8+ T cells sorted from blood, taken between weeks 55 and 65, from a patient treated with tofacitinib. CDR3 residues: CASSGSGGTEQFF. As DNA, the CDR3 is TGTGCCAGCAGCGGAAGCGGGGGGACCGAGCAGTTCTTC. The variable domain in full, with the rest retrieved from reference TRBV11-1 and TRBJ2-1, is EAEVAQSPRYKITEKSQAVAFWCDPISGHATLYWYRQILGQGPELLVQFQDESVVDDSQLPKDRFSAERLKGVDSTLKIQPAELGDSAMYLCASSGSGGTEQFFGPGTRLTVL.